This paragraph reports one T cell receptor beta chain. The antigen remains undetermined. This sample was included in a study of CD8+ T cells in alopecia areata. About the study: Tofacitinib exposure lasted 6 to 18 months, followed by 6 months off drug.

The CDR3 runs 16 residues. Germline assignment: CDR1 SGDLS and CDR2 YYNGEE. V trimming: 0 bases; J trimming: 0 bases; junction bases outside the gene matches: 5. Extracted RNA was reverse transcribed, and the resulting cDNA served as sequencing template. The table came from immunoSEQ multiplex PCR; TCRdb's copy has only in-frame clones and leaves some out. In the table there are fewer than 200,000 clones, about 70% of which are singletons. Study conclusions and caveats: Especially in alopecia totalis/universalis, lesional scalp showed greater clonality than normal scalp did.

The sample was CD8+ T cells sorted from blood, taken at week 0. The J gene is TRBJ1-2, the V gene TRBV9, with 7 bases that match TRBD1. The TCR sequence derives from a human donor with alopecia areata. CDR3 amino acids: CASSVDSQGSNYGYTF. DNA of the CDR3: TGTGCCAGCAGCGTAGACTCACAGGGGTCTAACTATGGCTACACCTTC.